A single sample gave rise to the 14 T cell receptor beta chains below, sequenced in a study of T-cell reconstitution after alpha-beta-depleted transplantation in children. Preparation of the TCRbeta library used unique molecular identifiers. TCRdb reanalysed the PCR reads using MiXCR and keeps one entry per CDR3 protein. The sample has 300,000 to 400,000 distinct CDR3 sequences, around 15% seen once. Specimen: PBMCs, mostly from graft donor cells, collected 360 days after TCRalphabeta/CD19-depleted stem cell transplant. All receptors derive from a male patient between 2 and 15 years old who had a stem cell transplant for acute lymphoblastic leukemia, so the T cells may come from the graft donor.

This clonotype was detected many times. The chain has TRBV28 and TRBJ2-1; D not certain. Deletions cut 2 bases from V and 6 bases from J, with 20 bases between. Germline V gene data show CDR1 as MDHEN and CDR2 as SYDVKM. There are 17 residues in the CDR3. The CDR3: CASSLRITATTFNEQFF. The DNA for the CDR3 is TGTGCCAGCAGTTTAAGGATAACAGCTACTACGTTCAATGAGCAGTTCTTC.

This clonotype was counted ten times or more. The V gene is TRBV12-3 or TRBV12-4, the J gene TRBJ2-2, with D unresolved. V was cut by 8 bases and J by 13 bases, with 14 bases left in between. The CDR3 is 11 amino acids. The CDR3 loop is CASSGTGVLFF. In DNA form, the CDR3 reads TGTGCCAGCTCGGGTACGGGCGTGCTGTTTTTT.

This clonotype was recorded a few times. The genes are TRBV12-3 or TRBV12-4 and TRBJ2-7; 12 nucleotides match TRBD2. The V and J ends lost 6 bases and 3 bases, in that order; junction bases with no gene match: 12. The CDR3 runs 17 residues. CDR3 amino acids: CASSLVKTSGSVYEQYF. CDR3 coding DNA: TGTGCCAGCAGCCTGGTGAAGACTAGCGGGAGCGTCTACGAGCAGTACTTC.

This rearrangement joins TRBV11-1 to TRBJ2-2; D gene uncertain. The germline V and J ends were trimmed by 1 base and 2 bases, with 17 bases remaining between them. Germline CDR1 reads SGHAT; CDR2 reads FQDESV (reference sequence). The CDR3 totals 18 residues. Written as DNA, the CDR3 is TGTGCCAGCAGCTTAGGTGGGATGAGGAGCGACAACACCGGGGAGCTGTTTTTT. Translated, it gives CASSLGGMRSDNTGELFF.

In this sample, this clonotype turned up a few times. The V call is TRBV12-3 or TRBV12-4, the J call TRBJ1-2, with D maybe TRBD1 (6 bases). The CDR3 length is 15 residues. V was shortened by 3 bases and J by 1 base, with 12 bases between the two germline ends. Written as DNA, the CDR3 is TGTGCCAGCAGTTTTGGTGGGGGGCTTAACTATGGCTACACCTTC. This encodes CASSFGGGLNYGYTF.

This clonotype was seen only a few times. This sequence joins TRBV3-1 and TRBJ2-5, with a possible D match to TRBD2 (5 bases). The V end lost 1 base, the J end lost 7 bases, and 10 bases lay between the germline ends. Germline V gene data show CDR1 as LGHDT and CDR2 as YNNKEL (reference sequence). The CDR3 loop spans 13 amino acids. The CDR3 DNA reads TGTGCCAGCAGCCAAGTCCCTAGCTGGACCCAGTACTTC. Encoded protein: CASSQVPSWTQYF.

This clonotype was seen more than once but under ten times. The chain's CDR3 is CASTWTFYSNQPQHF. Written as DNA, the CDR3 is TGTGCCAGTACCTGGACCTTTTATAGCAATCAGCCCCAGCATTTT. The chain joins TRBV19 to TRBJ1-5; D is uncertain. The germline V gene encodes CDR1 LNHDA and CDR2 SQIVND (reference sequence). The CDR3 consists of 15 residues. Trimming removed 7 bases from V and 0 bases from J, with 13 bases in between.

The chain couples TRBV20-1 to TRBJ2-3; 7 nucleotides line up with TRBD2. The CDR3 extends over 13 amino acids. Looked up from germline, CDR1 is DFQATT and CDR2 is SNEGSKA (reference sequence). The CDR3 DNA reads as TGCTCTAGCGGACGCCAAAGCACAGATACGCAGTATTTT. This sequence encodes CSSGRQSTDTQYF.

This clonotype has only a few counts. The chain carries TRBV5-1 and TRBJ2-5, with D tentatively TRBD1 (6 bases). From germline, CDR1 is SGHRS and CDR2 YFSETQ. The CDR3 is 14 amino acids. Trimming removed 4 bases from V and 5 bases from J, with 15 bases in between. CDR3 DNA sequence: TGCGCCAGCAGCGCCCTACAGGGTAGGGAGACCCAGTACTTC. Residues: CASSALQGRETQYF.

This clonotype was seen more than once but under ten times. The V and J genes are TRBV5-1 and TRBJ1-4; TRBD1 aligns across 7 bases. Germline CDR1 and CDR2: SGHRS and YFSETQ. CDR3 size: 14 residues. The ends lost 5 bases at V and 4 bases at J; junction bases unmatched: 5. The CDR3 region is CASRSGTDNEKLFF. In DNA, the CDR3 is TGCGCCAGCAGATCCGGGACAGATAATGAAAAACTGTTTTTT.

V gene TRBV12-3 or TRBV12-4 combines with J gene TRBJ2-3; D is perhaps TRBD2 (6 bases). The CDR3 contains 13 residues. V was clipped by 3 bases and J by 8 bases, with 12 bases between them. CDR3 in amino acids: CASSFATGGTQYF. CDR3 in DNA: TGTGCCAGCAGTTTTGCTACCGGGGGTACGCAGTATTTT.

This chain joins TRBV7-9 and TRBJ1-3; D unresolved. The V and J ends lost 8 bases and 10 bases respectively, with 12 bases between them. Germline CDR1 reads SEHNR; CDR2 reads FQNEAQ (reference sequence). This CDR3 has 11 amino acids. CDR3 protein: CASARPPTIYF. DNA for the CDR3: TGTGCCAGCGCCCGCCCCCCAACCATATATTTT.

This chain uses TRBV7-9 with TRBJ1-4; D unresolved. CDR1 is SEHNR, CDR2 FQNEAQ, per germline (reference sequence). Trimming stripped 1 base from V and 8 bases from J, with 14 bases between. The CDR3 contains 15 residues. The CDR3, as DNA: TGTGCCAGCAGCTTAGGGGCAGAAGGCGCAGAAAAACTGTTTTTT. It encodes CASSLGAEGAEKLFF.

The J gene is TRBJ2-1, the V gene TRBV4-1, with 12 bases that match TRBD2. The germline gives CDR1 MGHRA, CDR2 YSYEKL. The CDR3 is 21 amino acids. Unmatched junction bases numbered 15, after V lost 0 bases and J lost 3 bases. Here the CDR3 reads CASSQDGGLAGPHLFYNEQFF. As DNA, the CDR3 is TGCGCCAGCAGCCAAGATGGGGGACTAGCGGGTCCCCACCTTTTCTACAATGAGCAGTTCTTC.